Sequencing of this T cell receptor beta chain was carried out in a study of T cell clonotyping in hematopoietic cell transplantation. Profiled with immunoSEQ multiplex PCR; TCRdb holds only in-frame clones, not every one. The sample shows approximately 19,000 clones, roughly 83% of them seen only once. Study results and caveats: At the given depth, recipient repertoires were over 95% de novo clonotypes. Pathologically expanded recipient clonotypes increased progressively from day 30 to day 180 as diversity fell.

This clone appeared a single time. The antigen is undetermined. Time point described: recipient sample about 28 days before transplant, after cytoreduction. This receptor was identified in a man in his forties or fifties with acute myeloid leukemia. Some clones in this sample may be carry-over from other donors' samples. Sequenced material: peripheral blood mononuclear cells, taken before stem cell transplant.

The CDR3 loop is CSVELTGGGDTQYF. CDR3 nucleotide sequence: TGCAGCGTTGAGTTGACAGGGGGTGGAGATACGCAGTATTTT. The rearrangement joins TRBV29-1 to TRBJ2-3, with TRBD1 matching over 9 bases. With 3 bases clipped from V and 5 bases from J, the junction kept 6 bases outside the gene matches. Per the germline V gene, CDR1 is SQVTM and CDR2 is ANQGSEA. The CDR3 consists of 14 residues.